This record covers a single T cell receptor beta chain. Its antigen is unidentified. Healthy adults negative for HIV, lacking recent acute infections or vaccinations, served as donors. The data are from a study of shared clonotypes between healthy human individuals. Findings of the study overall: All-four-donor shared clonotypes had higher generation probabilities than non-shared clonotypes did.

At deep level, the assay was performed. Profiled with immunoSEQ multiplex PCR; TCRdb holds only in-frame clones, not every one. The data hold 2,500,000 or so clones, with approximately 92% observed a single time. CDR3 length: 13 amino acids. V was shortened by 1 base and J by 7 bases, with 11 bases between the two germline ends. The germline gives CDR1 SNHLY, CDR2 FYNNEI. The clonotype comes from a man aged 18 to 35 in good health. Sequenced input: naive CD4+ T cells sorted from blood. The sample's subset: CD45RA+ positively selected. The chain combines TRBV2 with TRBJ2-7; tentatively, D is TRBD1 (5 bases). CDR3 in amino acids: CASSEVSKGEQYF. The CDR3 nucleotides read TGTGCCAGCAGTGAAGTATCTAAGGGGGAGCAGTACTTC.